In this sample, the clone carrying this TCR beta chain turned up once. Its antigen is as yet unknown. As for the donors, each was a healthy bone marrow donor. This entry belongs to a study of cytomegalovirus exposure and HLA in healthy donors. Study-wide results and limits: In an earlier analysis, in roughly 580 donors, most V segments appeared productive either ~90% or ~30% of the time. The study listed under 200 cytomegalovirus-associated TCR beta chains. Several of the most significant clusters were apparently associated with common viral pathogens in a later analysis.

The germline gives CDR1 SGHRS, CDR2 YFSETQ. Trimming stripped 4 bases from V and 2 bases from J, with 15 bases between. This CDR3 comprises 15 residues. It was with 60 Vbeta and 13 Jbeta primers that the PCR ran. Sequencing used immunoSEQ multiplex PCR; TCRdb keeps in-frame clones, though not all of them. The sample has under 200,000 clones, roughly 73% seen once. The J gene is TRBJ2-5, the V gene TRBV5-1; possibly TRBD1 for D (6 bases). The TCR was taken from a woman in her forties in good health and CMV-seropositive. The sample was PBMCs. CDR3 amino acids: CASSIAWTVQETQYF. The CDR3 nucleotides read TGCGCCAGCAGCATCGCTTGGACAGTACAAGAGACCCAGTACTTC. The full variable domain, in which reference TRBV5-1 and TRBJ2-5 provide the parts outside the CDR3, is KAGVTQTPRYLIKTRGQQVTLSCSPISGHRSVSWYQQTPGQGLQFLFEYFSETQRNKGNFPGRFSGRQFSNSRSEMNVSTLELGDSALYLCASSIAWTVQETQYFGPGTRLLVL.